Sequencing of this TCR beta chain was carried out in a study of OX40 agonist ivuxolimab in advanced cancers. Turning to the study itself: Hepatocellular carcinoma, melanoma, renal cell or head and neck cancer was diagnosed in the dose-escalation patients.

Samples of blood were obtained at baseline, on cycle 4 day 1, and on cycle 7 day 1. Sequencing was performed with immunoSEQ multiplex PCR; in TCRdb, only in-frame clones are kept and a portion is missing. The table shows fewer than 95,000 clones, with 90% to 95% occurring only once. On this clone itself: Its antigen is still unknown.

Overall study findings and caveats: The study observed clonal expansion of CD4+ and CD8+ blood T cells by week 6 at 0.1 to 3.0 mg/kg.

Trimming removed 3 bases at V and 1 base at J, with 12 bases between. Germline V gene sequence: CDR1 SGDLS, CDR2 YYNGEE. The CDR3 loop spans 15 amino acids. The material was CD4+ or CD8+ T cells sorted from blood, obtained in a trial of the OX40 agonist ivuxolimab. The receptor's source is an adult with an advanced solid tumor such as melanoma, head and neck, liver or kidney cancer. V gene TRBV9 combines with J gene TRBJ2-3; D perhaps matches TRBD2 (6 bases). Here the CDR3 reads CASSATRSRTDTQYF. CDR3 coding DNA: TGTGCCAGCAGCGCGACTAGATCCCGCACAGATACGCAGTATTTT. The full variable domain, with the rest looked up from reference TRBV9 and TRBJ2-3, is DSGVTQTPKHLITATGQRVTLRCSPRSGDLSVYWYQQSLDQGLQFLIQYYNGEERAKGNILERFSAQQFPDLHSELNLSSLELGDSALYFCASSATRSRTDTQYFGPGTRLTVL.